The clone carrying this T cell receptor beta chain qualifies as medium-sized. This sample was included in a study of metastatic and nonmetastatic thyroid tumors. Germline trimming cut 6 bases from V and 6 bases from J; bases unmatched to any gene: 8. The germline gives CDR1 MNHNS, CDR2 SASEGT. This CDR3 has 15 amino acids. Original analysis: Using the CDR3 differences seen across clinicopathological groups, the authors built a distant-metastasis classifier for papillary thyroid cancer, which was meant to discriminate distant-metastatic patients. TCRdb re-analyzed the PCR reads through MiXCR. Here the V and J calls rest on TCRdb's processing, not on the authors' analysis. The sample includes 30,000 to 40,000 clones, around 16% of them seen just once. Until they underwent thyroid surgery, no patient had received any treatment.

The sequencing input was blood. The TCR originated in a male donor with papillary thyroid cancer or a benign thyroid nodule (not recorded which). Some clones in this sample may be carry-over from other donors' samples. The chain couples TRBV6-1 to TRBJ1-6, with 7 bases identical to TRBD1. This CDR3 is CASRATGTANSPLHF. The CDR3 DNA reads as TGTGCCAGCAGAGCGACCGGGACAGCTAATTCACCCCTCCACTTT.